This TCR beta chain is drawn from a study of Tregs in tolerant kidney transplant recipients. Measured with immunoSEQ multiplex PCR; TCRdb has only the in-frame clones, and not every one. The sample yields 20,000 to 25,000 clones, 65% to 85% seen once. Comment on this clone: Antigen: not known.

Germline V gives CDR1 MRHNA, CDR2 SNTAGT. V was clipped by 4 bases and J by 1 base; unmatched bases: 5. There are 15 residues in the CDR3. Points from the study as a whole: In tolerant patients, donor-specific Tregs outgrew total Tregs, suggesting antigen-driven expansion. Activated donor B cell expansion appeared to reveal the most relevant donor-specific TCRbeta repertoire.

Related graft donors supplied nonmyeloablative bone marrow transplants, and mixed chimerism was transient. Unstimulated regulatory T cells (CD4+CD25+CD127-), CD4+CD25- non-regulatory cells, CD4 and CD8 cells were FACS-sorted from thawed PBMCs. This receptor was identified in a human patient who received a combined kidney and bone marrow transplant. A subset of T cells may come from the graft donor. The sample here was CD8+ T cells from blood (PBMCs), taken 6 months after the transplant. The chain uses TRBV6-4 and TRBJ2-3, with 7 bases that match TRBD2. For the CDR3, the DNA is TGTGCCAGCAGTGCGAGCGGGGATGGCACAGATACGCAGTATTTT. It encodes CASSASGDGTDTQYF.